These 21 T cell receptor beta chains share one sample of origin, sequenced in a study of blood T cells in healthy people across ages. Through a sample-barcoded 5' primer and a J-beta primer mix, a second PCR was run for roughly 6 to 12 cycles. Each CDR3 protein gets one entry after TCRdb re-called the 5' RACE reads with MiXCR. The repertoire has approximately 780,000 distinct CDR3 sequences, around a quarter of them found once; the top ten carry 2.5% to 3.5%. The same data also contributed to another study, on T cells of mothers and their children.

Sequences were obtained from blood. These receptors were taken from a boy aged 10-17 years in good health.

This rearrangement joins TRBV4-3 to TRBJ2-7; a weak D match, TRBD1 (6 bases). The CDR3 sequence is 15 residues long. The germline gives CDR1 LGHNA, CDR2 YSLEER. Deletions cut 0 bases from V and 2 bases from J, with 11 bases between. The CDR3 loop reads CASSQERTVPYEQYF. For the CDR3, the DNA is TGCGCCAGCAGCCAAGAGAGGACAGTACCCTACGAGCAGTACTTC.

This clonotype was counted a few times. The chain joins TRBV4-2 to TRBJ2-7; D is perhaps TRBD2 (5 bases). Germline-derived CDR1 and CDR2 are LGHNA and YNFKEQ. The V end was cut by 3 bases, the J end by 7 bases, with 13 bases between. The CDR3 is made up of 13 amino acids. CDR3 nucleotide sequence: TGTGCCAGCAGCCACGGCGATCCGGGGGAGCAGTACTTC. Its protein is CASSHGDPGEQYF.

The chain joins TRBV18 to TRBJ1-2, with a weak D call TRBD1 (6 bases). Germline CDR1 and CDR2: KGHSH and LQKENI. Trimming shortened V by 4 bases and J by 8 bases, and 17 bases separated the two germline ends. This CDR3 has 14 residues. The CDR3, as DNA: TGTGCCAGCTCACGACAGGACCAGGCAGAGGGCTACACCTTC. It codes for CASSRQDQAEGYTF.

This clonotype was found a few times. The chain joins TRBV29-1 to TRBJ2-7; D may be TRBD2 (5 bases). Trimming took 7 bases from V and 4 from J, leaving 11 bases between them. This CDR3 spans 11 amino acids. Per the germline V gene, CDR1 is SQVTM and CDR2 is ANQGSEA. CDR3: CSGRYQYEQYF. CDR3 nucleotide sequence: TGCAGCGGGAGGTACCAGTACGAGCAGTACTTC.

This clonotype occurred a few times. This chain links TRBV12-3 or TRBV12-4 with TRBJ1-4; D may be TRBD1 (6 bases). V lost 6 bases and J 3 bases, leaving 11 bases between the germline ends. This CDR3 contains 14 residues. The CDR3 loop is CASSPGGPNEKLFF. The CDR3 region has the DNA TGTGCCAGCAGCCCCGGGGGCCCTAATGAAAAACTGTTTTTT.

This clonotype appeared many times. The chain joins TRBV27 to TRBJ2-7; 8 bases match TRBD2. The CDR3 runs 13 residues. The ends lost 10 bases at V and 2 bases at J; junction bases unmatched: 7. Germline V CDR1 and CDR2: MNHEY, SMNVEV (reference sequence). The CDR3 loop is CATGGELPYEQYF. CDR3 DNA sequence: TGTGCCACGGGGGGGGAATTGCCCTACGAGCAGTACTTC.

The table lists this clonotype with a few counts. The J gene is TRBJ2-3, the V gene TRBV7-9; D uncertain. V dropped 4 bases and J dropped 0 bases, with 14 bases sitting between them. The germline gives CDR1 SEHNR, CDR2 FQNEAQ (reference sequence). The CDR3 has 16 amino acids. CDR3 amino acids: CASSWPYDTSTDTQYF. For the CDR3, the DNA is TGTGCCAGCAGCTGGCCCTACGACACAAGCACAGATACGCAGTATTTT.

The J gene is TRBJ1-2, the V gene TRBV28, with a weak D call TRBD1 (6 bases). Germline CDR1 MDHEN, CDR2 SYDVKM. The CDR3 runs to 14 residues. The germline V and J ends were trimmed by 8 bases and 4 bases, with 17 bases remaining between them. The DNA for the CDR3 is TGTGCCAGCGGCCTACAGGGATACTTCTATGGCTACACCTTC. Translated, it gives CASGLQGYFYGYTF.

This chain uses TRBV7-2 with TRBJ2-7, with TRBD1 identical over 8 bases. This CDR3 contains 15 residues. The germline CDR1 and CDR2 sequences are SGHTA and FQGNSA. Germline trimming cut 1 base from V and 4 bases from J; bases unmatched to any gene: 6. CDR3 bases: TGTGCCAGCAGCTTAGGGGGCGACAGGGGTTACGAGCAGTACTTC. Protein sequence: CASSLGGDRGYEQYF.

The J gene is TRBJ2-5, the V gene TRBV3-1; 9 bases align to TRBD1. Germline CDR1 reads LGHDT; CDR2 reads YNNKEL (reference sequence). Germline trimming cut 4 bases from V and 5 bases from J; bases unmatched to any gene: 14. The CDR3 length is 17 residues. The CDR3 sequence: CASSPSAGTGFQETQYF. In DNA, the CDR3 is TGTGCCAGCAGCCCGTCAGCCGGGACAGGGTTTCAGGAGACCCAGTACTTC.

V gene TRBV14 combines with J gene TRBJ1-2, with D maybe TRBD1 (6 bases). Germline V gene data show CDR1 as SGHDN and CDR2 as FVKESK. Trimming took 3 bases from V and 4 from J, leaving 12 bases between them. The CDR3 runs 14 residues. CDR3 coding DNA: TGTGCCAGCAGCCAGCAGGGGATTACCTATGGCTACACCTTC. Its translation is CASSQQGITYGYTF.

This clonotype was detected only a few times. The V call is TRBV24-1, the J call TRBJ2-2; no firm D call. V lost 3 bases to trimming and J lost 4 bases, with 5 bases between them. The CDR3 is 13 residues long. In germline, CDR1 is KGHDR, CDR2 SFDVKD. CDR3 nucleotide sequence: TGTGCCACCAGTGATCCCACCACCGGGGAGCTGTTTTTT. Amino acid sequence: CATSDPTTGELFF.

This clonotype showed up just a few times. The chain recombines TRBV12-3 or TRBV12-4 with TRBJ2-7; no clear D gene. Trimming took 6 bases from V and 7 from J, leaving 13 bases between them. The CDR3 consists of 12 residues. CDR3 in amino acids: CASRYPSGEQYF. In nucleotides, the CDR3 is TGTGCCAGCAGATACCCGTCCGGGGAGCAGTACTTC.

This clonotype was recorded a few times. This chain connects TRBV14 to TRBJ2-1; weak D call: TRBD1 (7 bases). Germline lookup yields CDR1 SGHDN and CDR2 FVKESK. Trimming took 1 base from V and 6 from J, leaving 10 bases between them. The CDR3 is 14 amino acids. The CDR3 nucleotides are TGTGCCAGCAGCCAAGTTCAGGGGGGCAATGAGCAGTTCTTC. Encoded protein: CASSQVQGGNEQFF.

This chain joins TRBV7-3 and TRBJ1-6, with D maybe TRBD1 (5 bases). Per germline, CDR1 SGHTA and CDR2 FQGTGA. V gave up 4 bases and J gave up 7 bases, with 8 bases separating them. This CDR3 is 13 amino acids long. For the CDR3, the DNA is TGTGCCAGCAGCTCTGGGGCAAATTCACCCCTCCACTTT. Amino acids: CASSSGANSPLHF.

This chain joins TRBV5-1 and TRBJ2-1, with 9 positions matching TRBD2. Per the germline V gene, CDR1 is SGHRS and CDR2 is YFSETQ. Trimming removed 4 bases from V and 8 bases from J; junction bases left unmatched: 13. This CDR3 region has 16 residues. The CDR3 DNA is TGCGCCAGCAGCCTTTCACCGGGACTAGCCTGGGATGAGCAGTTCTTC. The encoded protein is CASSLSPGLAWDEQFF.

The chain uses TRBV6-5 and TRBJ2-3; 7 nucleotides line up with TRBD1. CDR1 and CDR2 (germline): MNHEY, SVGAGI. The CDR3 covers 12 residues. V trimming: 8 bases; J trimming: 8 bases; junction bases outside the gene matches: 7. The CDR3 region is CASGGQFGTQYF. CDR3 DNA: TGTGCCAGCGGGGGACAGTTCGGTACGCAGTATTTT.

The rearrangement joins TRBV29-1 to TRBJ1-4; TRBD1 is a possible D gene (6 bases). V lost 4 bases and J lost 8, with 11 bases in between. The germline CDR1 and CDR2 sequences are SQVTM and ANQGSEA. The CDR3 runs to 12 residues. Here the CDR3 reads CSVGGGEEKLFF. The CDR3 region has the DNA TGCAGCGTTGGAGGGGGTGAGGAAAAACTGTTTTTT.

This clonotype has a handful of counts. This chain connects TRBV27 to TRBJ2-7; 8 nucleotides align to TRBD1. This CDR3 is 16 amino acids long. The ends lost 1 base at V and 4 bases at J; junction bases unmatched: 9. From germline, CDR1 is MNHEY and CDR2 SMNVEV (reference sequence). The DNA for the CDR3 is TGTGCCAGCAGTTTATTAGGACAGGGTCATCTATACGAGCAGTACTTC. Translated, it gives CASSLLGQGHLYEQYF.

This clonotype has more than one count but fewer than ten. The J gene is TRBJ1-1, the V gene TRBV27, with 8 bases lining up with TRBD1. The J segment lost 12 bases and the V segment lost 2 bases, leaving 8 bases of the junction unmatched. The length of the CDR3 is 13 residues. Per germline, CDR1 MNHEY and CDR2 SMNVEV (reference sequence). For the CDR3, the DNA is TGTGCCAGCAGTTTAGGCAGGGGGCGGTTGACTTTCTTT. Protein product: CASSLGRGRLTFF.

In its sample, this clonotype was seen a few times. In nucleotides, the CDR3 is TGTGCCAGCAGTTCCCCGGTGGGACAGGGCCCAGATACGCAGTATTTT. This codes for CASSSPVGQGPDTQYF. J is TRBJ2-3 and V is TRBV27; TRBD1 matches 9 bases. CDR1 and CDR2 from the germline V gene are MNHEY and SMNVEV (reference sequence). The CDR3 covers 16 residues. V shed 4 bases and J 4 bases; nucleotides not matched to a gene: 9.